The 10 T cell receptor beta chains below come from one sample, sequenced in a study of cytomegalovirus exposure and HLA in healthy donors. Researchers ran the PCR with 60 Vbeta and 13 Jbeta primers. Using immunoSEQ multiplex PCR, the repertoire was profiled, and TCRdb retains in-frame clones only, with some absent. The sample contains some 110,000 clones, 75% of which appear only once. Sequencing used PBMCs. Source of these receptors: a woman aged 18 to 35 in good health and CMV-seronegative.

J is TRBJ2-7 and V is TRBV9; TRBD1 aligns across 10 bases. The V gene end was trimmed by 3 bases and the J gene end by 4 bases; junction bases not matched to a gene: 4. The CDR3 has 14 amino acids. The germline V gene has CDR1 SGDLS and CDR2 YYNGEE. CDR3 bases: TGTGCCAGCAGCGGGGACAGGGGAGGATACGAGCAGTACTTC. Translating gives CASSGDRGGYEQYF.

The chain couples TRBV7-9 to TRBJ1-5, with 9 bases lining up with TRBD1. Trimming cost V 1 base and J 4 bases; bases outside gene matches: 2. This CDR3 is built from 15 residues. Germline V gives CDR1 SEHNR, CDR2 FQNEAQ (reference sequence). The CDR3, as DNA: TGTGCCAGCAGCTTAGGGGGACAGGGAAATCAGCCCCAGCATTTT. Amino acids: CASSLGGQGNQPQHF.

In this sample, this clone turned up once. The chain has TRBV5-1 and TRBJ1-1, with 9 bases identical to TRBD1. Trimming cost V 4 bases and J 1 base; bases outside gene matches: 8. CDR3 length: 16 amino acids. Germline assignment: CDR1 SGHRS and CDR2 YFSETQ. The DNA of the CDR3 is TGCGCCAGCAGCCCCGGGACAGGGTTCGGGAACACTGAAGCTTTCTTT. Amino acids: CASSPGTGFGNTEAFF.

A few counts support this clone. The rearrangement joins TRBV7-3 to TRBJ1-2; D perhaps matches TRBD1 (5 bases). CDR1 is SGHTA and CDR2 is FQGTGA in the germline V gene. The CDR3 contains 12 residues. With 3 bases removed from V and 8 bases from J, the gap between germline ends came to 10 bases. The CDR3 loop reads CASSLQGAGYTF. CDR3 DNA sequence: TGTGCCAGCAGCTTGCAGGGCGCCGGCTACACCTTC.

This clone was observed a handful of times. The DNA for the CDR3 is TGCGCCAGCAGCCGGAGACTAGCGGACACAGATACGCAGTATTTT. This translates into CASSRRLADTDTQYF. The chain has TRBV4-1 and TRBJ2-3; TRBD2 agrees at 9 bases. Per the germline V gene, CDR1 is MGHRA and CDR2 is YSYEKL. This CDR3 region has 15 residues. V shed 4 bases and J 2 bases; nucleotides not matched to a gene: 4.

This chain links TRBV6-1 with TRBJ2-5; 8 nucleotides match TRBD1. Germline V lookup: CDR1 MNHNS, CDR2 SASEGT. The V and J ends lost 5 bases and 5 bases, in that order; junction bases with no gene match: 4. This CDR3 spans 13 amino acids. In nucleotides, the CDR3 is TGTGCCAGCAGTCAGGGGGCATGGGAGACCCAGTACTTC. Translation: CASSQGAWETQYF.

V usage is TRBV7-2 and J usage is TRBJ1-1, with D hard to call. The CDR3 has 14 residues. The V gene lost 1 base and the J gene lost 4 bases, with 10 bases spanning the gap. CDR1 and CDR2 from the germline V gene are SGHTA and FQGNSA. The CDR3 sequence is CASSLGGVSTEAFF. The CDR3 bases are TGTGCCAGCAGCTTAGGCGGGGTTAGCACTGAAGCTTTCTTT.

A few counts support this clone. The rearrangement uses TRBV25-1 and TRBJ2-3, with a weak D call TRBD2 (7 bases). Deletions cut 1 base from V and 0 bases from J, with 17 bases between. Germline values: CDR1 MGHDK, CDR2 SYGVNS. The CDR3 has 18 residues. Here the CDR3 DNA reads TGTGCCAGCAGTGAATTGGGAGGGGGGCCTTCTAGCACAGATACGCAGTATTTT. Translating gives CASSELGGGPSSTDTQYF. Full variable domain (remainder filled in from reference TRBV25-1 and TRBJ2-3): EADIYQTPRYLVIGTGKKITLECSQTMGHDKMYWYQQDPGMELHLIHYSYGVNSTEKGDLSSESTVSRIRTEHFPLTLESARPSHTSQYLCASSELGGGPSSTDTQYFGPGTRLTVL.

The V call is TRBV11-2, the J call TRBJ2-7, with 10 bases fitting TRBD1. This CDR3 has 14 amino acids. The germline V gene encodes CDR1 SGHAT and CDR2 FQNNGV. V lost 5 bases, J lost 7 bases, and 8 bases stayed unmatched. CDR3 bases: TGTGCCAGCAGCATCGACAGGGGGCTGGGGGAGCAGTACTTC. Encoded protein: CASSIDRGLGEQYF.

The chain has TRBV30 and TRBJ2-2; no clear D. In germline, CDR1 is GTSNPN, CDR2 SVGIG (reference sequence). CDR3 length: 12 amino acids. Trimming removed 0 bases at V and 6 bases at J, with 5 bases between. This chain's CDR3 is CAWSVISGELFF. The CDR3 DNA reads TGTGCCTGGAGTGTAATATCCGGGGAGCTGTTTTTT.